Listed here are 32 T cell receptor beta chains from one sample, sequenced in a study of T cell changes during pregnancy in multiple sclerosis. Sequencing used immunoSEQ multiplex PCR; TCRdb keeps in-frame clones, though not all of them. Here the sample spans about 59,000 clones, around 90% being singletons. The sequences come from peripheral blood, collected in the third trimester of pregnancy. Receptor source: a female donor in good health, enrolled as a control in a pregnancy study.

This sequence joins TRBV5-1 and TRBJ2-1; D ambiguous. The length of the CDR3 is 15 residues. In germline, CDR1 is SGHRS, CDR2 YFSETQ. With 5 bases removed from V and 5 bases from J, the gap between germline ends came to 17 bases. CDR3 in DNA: TGCGCCAGCAGTCGACTGGAGAACTTAAACAATGAGCAGTTCTTC. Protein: CASSRLENLNNEQFF.

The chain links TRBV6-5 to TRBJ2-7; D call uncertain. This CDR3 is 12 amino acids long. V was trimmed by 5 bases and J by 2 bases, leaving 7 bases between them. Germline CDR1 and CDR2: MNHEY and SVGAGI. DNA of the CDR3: TGTGCCAGCAGTACTGAACCCTACGAGCAGTACTTC. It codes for CASSTEPYEQYF.

This chain's CDR3 is CASSLGAMDEQFF. The CDR3 coding sequence is TGTGCCAGCAGTTTAGGGGCTATGGATGAGCAGTTCTTC. The chain is built from TRBV6-5 and TRBJ2-1; tentative D call: TRBD1 (5 bases). Trimming stripped 4 bases from V and 8 bases from J, with 12 bases between. The CDR3 totals 13 residues. Germline loops: CDR1 MNHEY, CDR2 SVGAGI.

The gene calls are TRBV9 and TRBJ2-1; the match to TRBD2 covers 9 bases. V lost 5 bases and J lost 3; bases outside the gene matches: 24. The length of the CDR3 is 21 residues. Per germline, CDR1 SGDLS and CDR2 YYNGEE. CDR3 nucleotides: TGTGCCAGCAGAAAGAGTATATCGTCGTGGGTGGCTAGCGGGGACTACAATGAGCAGTTCTTC. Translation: CASRKSISSWVASGDYNEQFF.

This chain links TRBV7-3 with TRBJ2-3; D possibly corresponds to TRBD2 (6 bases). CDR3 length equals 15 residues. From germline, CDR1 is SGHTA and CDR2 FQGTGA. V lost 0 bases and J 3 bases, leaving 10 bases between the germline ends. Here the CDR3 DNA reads TGTGCCAGCAGCTTAACGTTACTAGCAACAGATACGCAGTATTTT. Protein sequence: CASSLTLLATDTQYF.

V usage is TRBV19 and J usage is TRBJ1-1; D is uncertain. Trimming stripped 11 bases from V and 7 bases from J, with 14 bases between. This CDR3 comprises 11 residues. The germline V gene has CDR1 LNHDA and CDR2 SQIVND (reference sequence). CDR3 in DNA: TGTGCCTCGGGTGGAAGGAGTGAAGCTTTCTTT. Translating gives CASGGRSEAFF. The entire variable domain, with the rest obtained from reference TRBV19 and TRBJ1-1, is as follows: DGGITQSPKYLFRKEGQNVTLSCEQNLNHDAMYWYRQDPGQGLRLIYYSQIVNDFQKGDIAEGYSVSREKKESFPLTVTSAQKNPTAFYLCASGGRSEAFFGQGTRLTVV.

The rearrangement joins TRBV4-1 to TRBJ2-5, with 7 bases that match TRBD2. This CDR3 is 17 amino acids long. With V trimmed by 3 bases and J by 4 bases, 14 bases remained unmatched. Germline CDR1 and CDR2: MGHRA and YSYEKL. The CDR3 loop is CASSHLGGGSEGETQYF. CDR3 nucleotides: TGCGCCAGCAGCCACCTAGGCGGGGGATCGGAAGGAGAGACCCAGTACTTC.

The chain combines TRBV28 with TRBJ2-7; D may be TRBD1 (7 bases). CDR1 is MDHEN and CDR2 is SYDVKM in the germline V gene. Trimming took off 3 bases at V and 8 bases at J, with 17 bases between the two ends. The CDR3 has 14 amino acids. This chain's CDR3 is CASSFSEGASQQYF. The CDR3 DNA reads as TGTGCCAGCAGTTTCTCGGAGGGGGCGTCCCAGCAGTACTTC.

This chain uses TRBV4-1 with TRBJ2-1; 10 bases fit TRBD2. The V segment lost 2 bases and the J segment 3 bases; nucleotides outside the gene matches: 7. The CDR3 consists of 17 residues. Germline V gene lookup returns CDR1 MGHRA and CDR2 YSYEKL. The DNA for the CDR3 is TGCGCCAGCAGCCAACTTTCTAGCGGGGGATTCTACAATGAGCAGTTCTTC. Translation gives CASSQLSSGGFYNEQFF.

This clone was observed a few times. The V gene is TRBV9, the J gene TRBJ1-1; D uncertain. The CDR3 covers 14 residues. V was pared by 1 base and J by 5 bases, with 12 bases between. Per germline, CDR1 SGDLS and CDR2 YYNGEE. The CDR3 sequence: CASSVTLSSTEAFF. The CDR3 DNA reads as TGTGCCAGCAGCGTAACCCTAAGTTCGACTGAAGCTTTCTTT.

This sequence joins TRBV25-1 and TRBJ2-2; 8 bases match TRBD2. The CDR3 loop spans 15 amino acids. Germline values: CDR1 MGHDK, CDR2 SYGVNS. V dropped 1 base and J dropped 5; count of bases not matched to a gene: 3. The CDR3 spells CASSEFGGATGELFF. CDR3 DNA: TGTGCCAGCAGTGAATTCGGGGGGGCGACCGGGGAGCTGTTTTTT. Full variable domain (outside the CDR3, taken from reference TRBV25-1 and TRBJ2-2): EADIYQTPRYLVIGTGKKITLECSQTMGHDKMYWYQQDPGMELHLIHYSYGVNSTEKGDLSSESTVSRIRTEHFPLTLESARPSHTSQYLCASSEFGGATGELFFGEGSRLTVL.

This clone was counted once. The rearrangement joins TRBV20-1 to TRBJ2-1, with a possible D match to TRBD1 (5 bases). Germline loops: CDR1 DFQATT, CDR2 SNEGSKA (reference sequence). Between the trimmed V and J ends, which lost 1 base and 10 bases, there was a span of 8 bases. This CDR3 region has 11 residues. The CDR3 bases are TGCAGTGCTAGAGTAAGGGGAGAGCAGTTCTTC. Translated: CSARVRGEQFF.

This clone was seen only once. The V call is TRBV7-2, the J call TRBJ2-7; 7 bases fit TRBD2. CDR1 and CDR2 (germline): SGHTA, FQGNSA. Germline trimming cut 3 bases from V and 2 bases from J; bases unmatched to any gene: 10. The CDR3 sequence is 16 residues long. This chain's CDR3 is CASSFNEAGTPYEQYF. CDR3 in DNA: TGTGCCAGCAGCTTCAACGAAGCGGGAACCCCCTACGAGCAGTACTTC.

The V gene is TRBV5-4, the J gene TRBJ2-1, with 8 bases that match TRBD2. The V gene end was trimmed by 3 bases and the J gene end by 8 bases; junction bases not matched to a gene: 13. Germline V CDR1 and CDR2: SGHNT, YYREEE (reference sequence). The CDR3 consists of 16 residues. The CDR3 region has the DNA TGTGCCAGCAGCTCGTTCGGGAGGGCCGAACTCTATGAGCAGTTCTTC. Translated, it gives CASSSFGRAELYEQFF.

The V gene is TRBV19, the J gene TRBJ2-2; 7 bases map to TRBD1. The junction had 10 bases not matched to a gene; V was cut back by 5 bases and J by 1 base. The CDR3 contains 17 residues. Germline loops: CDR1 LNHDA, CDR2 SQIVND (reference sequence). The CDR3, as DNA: TGTGCCAGTAGTGCTCGTACAGGGGCCGTGAACACCGGGGAGCTGTTTTTT. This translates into CASSARTGAVNTGELFF.

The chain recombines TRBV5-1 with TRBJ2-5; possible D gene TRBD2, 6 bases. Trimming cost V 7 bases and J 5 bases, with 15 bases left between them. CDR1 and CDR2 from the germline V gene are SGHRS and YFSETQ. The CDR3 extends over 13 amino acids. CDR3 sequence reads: CASRDSNWETQYF. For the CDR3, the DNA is TGCGCCAGCCGGGACTCTAACTGGGAGACCCAGTACTTC.

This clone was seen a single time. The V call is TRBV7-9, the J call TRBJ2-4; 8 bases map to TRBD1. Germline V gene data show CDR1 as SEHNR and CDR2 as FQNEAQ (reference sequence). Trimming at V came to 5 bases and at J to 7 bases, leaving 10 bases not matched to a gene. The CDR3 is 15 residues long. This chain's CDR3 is CASSPPDRGGNIQYF. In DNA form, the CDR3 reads TGTGCCAGCAGCCCCCCAGACAGGGGAGGCAACATTCAGTACTTC. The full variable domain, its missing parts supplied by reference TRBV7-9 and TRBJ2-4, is DTGVSQNPRHKITKRGQNVTFRCDPISEHNRLYWYRQTLGQGPEFLTYFQNEAQLEKSRLLSDRFSAERPKGSFSTLEIQRTEQGDSAMYLCASSPPDRGGNIQYFGAGTRLSVL.

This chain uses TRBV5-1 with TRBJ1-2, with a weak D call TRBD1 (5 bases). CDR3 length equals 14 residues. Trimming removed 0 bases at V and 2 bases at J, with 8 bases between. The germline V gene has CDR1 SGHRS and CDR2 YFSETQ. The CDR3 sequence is CASSLAQANYGYTF. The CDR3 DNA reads TGCGCCAGCAGCTTGGCACAGGCCAACTATGGCTACACCTTC.

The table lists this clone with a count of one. In nucleotides, the CDR3 is TGTGCCAGCAGCTTAGTGGCGGGGGGGGGAGAGACCCAGTACTTC. Its protein product is CASSLVAGGGETQYF. The genes are TRBV11-2 and TRBJ2-5; 9 bases are a match to TRBD2. The J segment lost 4 bases and the V segment lost 1 base, leaving 4 bases of the junction unmatched. The CDR3 is 15 residues long. CDR1 SGHAT and CDR2 FQNNGV come from the germline V gene.

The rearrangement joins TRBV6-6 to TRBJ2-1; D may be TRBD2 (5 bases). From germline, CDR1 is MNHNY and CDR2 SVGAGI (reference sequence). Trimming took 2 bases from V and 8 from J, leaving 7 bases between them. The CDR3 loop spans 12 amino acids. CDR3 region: CASSYNGDEQFF. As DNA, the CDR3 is TGTGCCAGCAGTTACAACGGGGATGAGCAGTTCTTC.

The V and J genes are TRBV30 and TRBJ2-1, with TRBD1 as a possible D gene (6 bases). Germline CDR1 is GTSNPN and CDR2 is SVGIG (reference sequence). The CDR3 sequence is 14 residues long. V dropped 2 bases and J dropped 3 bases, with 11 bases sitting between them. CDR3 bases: TGTGCCTGGAGTCGAGGGGGTAACTACAATGAGCAGTTCTTC. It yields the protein CAWSRGGNYNEQFF. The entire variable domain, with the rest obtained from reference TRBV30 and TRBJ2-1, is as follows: SQTIHQWPATLVQPVGSPLSLECTVEGTSNPNLYWYRQAAGRGLQLLFYSVGIGQISSEVPQNLSASRPQDRQFILSSKKLLLSDSGFYLCAWSRGGNYNEQFFGPGTRLTVL.

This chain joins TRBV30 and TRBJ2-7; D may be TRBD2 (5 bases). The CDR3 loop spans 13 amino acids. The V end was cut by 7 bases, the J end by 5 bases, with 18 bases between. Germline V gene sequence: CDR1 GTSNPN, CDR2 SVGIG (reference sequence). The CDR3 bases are TGTGCCTCGACGGAGAGAGGGCTTGACGAGCAGTACTTC. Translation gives CASTERGLDEQYF.

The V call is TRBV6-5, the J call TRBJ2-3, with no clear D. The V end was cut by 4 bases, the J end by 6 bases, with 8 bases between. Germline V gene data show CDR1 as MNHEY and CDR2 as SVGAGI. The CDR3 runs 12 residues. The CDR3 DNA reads TGTGCCAGCAGTTCCTCCATGGATACGCAGTATTTT. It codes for CASSSSMDTQYF.

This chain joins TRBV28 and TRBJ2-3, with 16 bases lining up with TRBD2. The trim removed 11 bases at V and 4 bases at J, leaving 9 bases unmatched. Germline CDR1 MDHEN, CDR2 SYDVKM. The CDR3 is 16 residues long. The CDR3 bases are TGTGCCGCTGGGACTAGCGGGAGGGCCGGGGCAGATACGCAGTATTTT. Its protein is CAAGTSGRAGADTQYF.

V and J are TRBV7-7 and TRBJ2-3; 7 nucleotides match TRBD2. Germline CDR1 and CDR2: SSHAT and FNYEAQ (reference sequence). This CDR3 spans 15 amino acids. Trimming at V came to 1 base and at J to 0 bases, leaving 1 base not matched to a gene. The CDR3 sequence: CASSLGRGSTDTQYF. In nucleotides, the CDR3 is TGTGCCAGCAGCTTAGGGCGGGGGAGCACAGATACGCAGTATTTT.

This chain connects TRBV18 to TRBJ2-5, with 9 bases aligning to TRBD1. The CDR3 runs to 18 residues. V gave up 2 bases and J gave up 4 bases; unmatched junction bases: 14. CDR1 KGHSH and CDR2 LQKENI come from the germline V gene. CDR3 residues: CASSPYAMLLGQGETQYF. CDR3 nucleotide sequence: TGTGCCAGCTCACCATACGCAATGTTATTGGGACAGGGAGAGACCCAGTACTTC.

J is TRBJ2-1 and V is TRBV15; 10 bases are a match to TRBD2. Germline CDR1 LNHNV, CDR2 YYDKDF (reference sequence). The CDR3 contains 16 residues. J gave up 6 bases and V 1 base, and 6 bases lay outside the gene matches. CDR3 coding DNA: TGTGCCACCAGCAGAGTTACGAGCGGGAGGGCCAATGAGCAGTTCTTC. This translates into CATSRVTSGRANEQFF.

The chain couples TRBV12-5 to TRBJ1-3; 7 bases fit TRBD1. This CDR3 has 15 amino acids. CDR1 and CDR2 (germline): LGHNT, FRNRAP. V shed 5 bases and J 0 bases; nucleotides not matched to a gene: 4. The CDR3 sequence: CASGTGTVSGNTIYF. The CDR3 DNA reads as TGTGCTAGTGGTACAGGGACAGTCTCTGGAAACACCATATATTTT. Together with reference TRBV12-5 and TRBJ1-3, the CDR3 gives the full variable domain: DARVTQTPRHKVTEMGQEVTMRCQPILGHNTVFWYRQTMMQGLELLAYFRNRAPLDDSGMPKDRFSAEMPDATLATLKIQPSEPRDSAVYFCASGTGTVSGNTIYFGEGSWLTVV.

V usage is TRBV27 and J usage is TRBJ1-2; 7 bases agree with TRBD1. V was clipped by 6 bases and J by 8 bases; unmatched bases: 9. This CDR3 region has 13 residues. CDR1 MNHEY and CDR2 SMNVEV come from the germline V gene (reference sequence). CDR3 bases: TGTGCCAGCAGCGGTCGGGACAGCGGGGGCTACACCTTC. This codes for CASSGRDSGGYTF.

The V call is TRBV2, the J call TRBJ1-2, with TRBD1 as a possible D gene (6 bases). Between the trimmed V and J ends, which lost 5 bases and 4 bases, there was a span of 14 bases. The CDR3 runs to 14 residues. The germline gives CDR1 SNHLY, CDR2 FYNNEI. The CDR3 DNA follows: TGTGCCAGCAGTCTTATACAGGGAGCCTATGGCTACACCTTC. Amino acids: CASSLIQGAYGYTF.

This CDR3 is CASSPRGGGDEQYF. The CDR3 nucleotides are TGTGCCAGTAGTCCCCGGGGAGGGGGGGACGAGCAGTACTTC. The chain recombines TRBV19 with TRBJ2-7; D is possibly TRBD2 (7 bases). The CDR3 is 14 residues long. The V gene lost 5 bases and the J gene lost 5 bases, with 16 bases spanning the gap. Germline CDR1 LNHDA, CDR2 SQIVND (reference sequence).

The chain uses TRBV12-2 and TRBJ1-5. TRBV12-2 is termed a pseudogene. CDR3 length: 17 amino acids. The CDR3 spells CASRLIIFMRSNQPQHF. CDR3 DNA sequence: TGTGCAAGTCGCTTAATTATCTTCATGAGAAGCAATCAGCCCCAGCATTTT.